These 21 T cell receptor beta chains originate from one sample sequenced in a study of shared clonotypes between healthy human individuals. Produced via immunoSEQ multiplex PCR; TCRdb's table is partial and in-frame only. This table holds roughly 2,300,000 clones, 85% to 95% found once. Sequences were obtained from naive CD4+ T cells from PBMCs. The subset was: CD45RA+ positively selected. Receptors were obtained from a young man in good health. Some clones in this sample may be carry-over from other donors' samples.

This clone was detected only once. The chain recombines TRBV28 with TRBJ2-1; D gene unclear. The CDR3 consists of 10 residues. The germline V and J ends were trimmed by 7 bases and 10 bases, with 8 bases remaining between them. The germline V gene encodes CDR1 MDHEN and CDR2 SYDVKM. CDR3 residues: CASKSNEQFF. DNA of the CDR3: TGTGCCAGCAAAAGCAACGAGCAGTTCTTC.

The CDR3 reads CATSRDLVPNEQFF. For the CDR3, the DNA is TGTGCCACCAGCAGAGATCTGGTTCCCAATGAGCAGTTCTTC. The chain has TRBV15 and TRBJ2-1; D unresolved. Trimming took 0 bases from V and 6 from J, leaving 9 bases between them. This CDR3 is built from 14 residues. Germline loops: CDR1 LNHNV, CDR2 YYDKDF (reference sequence).

The chain links TRBV5-4 to TRBJ2-6; tentative D call: TRBD1 (6 bases). Germline V lookup: CDR1 SGHNT, CDR2 YYREEE (reference sequence). The V and J ends lost 2 bases and 4 bases respectively, with 13 bases between them. The length of the CDR3 is 16 residues. The CDR3 sequence is CASSFIQGSGANVLTF. CDR3 DNA: TGTGCCAGCAGCTTTATACAGGGATCCGGGGCCAACGTCCTGACTTTC.

The rearrangement uses TRBV2 and TRBJ2-1, with 11 bases identical to TRBD1. The CDR3 runs to 15 residues. V lost 8 bases and J lost 7; bases outside the gene matches: 10. Germline V gene sequence: CDR1 SNHLY, CDR2 FYNNEI. The CDR3 sequence is CASFDSGTGGNEQFF. The CDR3 DNA is TGTGCCAGCTTTGATTCCGGGACAGGGGGAAATGAGCAGTTCTTC. Combining the CDR3 with reference TRBV2 and TRBJ2-1 gives the whole variable domain EPEVTQTPSHQVTQMGQEVILRCVPISNHLYFYWYRQILGQKVEFLVSFYNNEISEKSEIFDDQFSVERPDGSNFTLKIRSTKLEDSAMYFCASFDSGTGGNEQFFGPGTRLTVL.

This clone was recorded once. The rearrangement uses TRBV6-1 and TRBJ1-5; TRBD1 agrees at 8 bases. The CDR3 sequence is 15 residues long. Trimming at V came to 4 bases and at J to 5 bases, leaving 7 bases not matched to a gene. Germline V gene data show CDR1 as MNHNS and CDR2 as SASEGT. CDR3 region: CASSGLQGGYQPQHF. The CDR3 coding sequence is TGTGCCAGCAGTGGACTACAGGGGGGGTATCAGCCCCAGCATTTT.

The chain links TRBV18 to TRBJ1-1; the D gene is possibly TRBD1 (6 bases). V was clipped by 6 bases and J by 3 bases, with 17 bases between them. CDR1 and CDR2 (germline): KGHSH, LQKENI. The CDR3 contains 15 residues. CDR3 nucleotides: TGTGCCAGCTCCCCAATGGGAGGGGGGGACACTGAAGCTTTCTTT. It yields the protein CASSPMGGGDTEAFF.

The rearrangement uses TRBV6-5 and TRBJ2-2; the D gene could be TRBD1 or TRBD2 (5 bases each). The V and J ends lost 5 bases and 6 bases respectively, with 16 bases between them. Germline V CDR1 and CDR2: MNHEY, SVGAGI. This CDR3 is 15 amino acids long. The CDR3 region is CASSTGPFRAGELFF. The DNA of the CDR3 is TGTGCCAGCAGTACGGGACCTTTTAGGGCCGGGGAGCTGTTTTTT.

V usage is TRBV5-4 and J usage is TRBJ2-3; the match to TRBD2 covers 10 bases. This CDR3 contains 19 residues. Germline loops: CDR1 SGHNT, CDR2 YYREEE (reference sequence). Trimming removed 3 bases from V and 0 bases from J; junction bases left unmatched: 13. The CDR3 is CASSSFKGTSGTSTDTQYF. DNA of the CDR3: TGTGCCAGCAGCTCCTTTAAGGGCACTAGCGGGACGAGCACAGATACGCAGTATTTT.

This clone was seen only once. Other DNA sequences within the sample encode an identical CDR3. The CDR3 coding sequence is TGTGCCAGCAGCTTAGGACTAGCGGTTTACAATGAGCAGTTCTTC. Translating it yields CASSLGLAVYNEQFF. The J gene is TRBJ2-1, the V gene TRBV7-2, with 9 bases lining up with TRBD2. CDR1 and CDR2 from the germline V gene are SGHTA and FQGNSA. CDR3 size: 15 residues. Trimming cost V 1 base and J 4 bases; bases outside gene matches: 2.

This rearrangement joins TRBV7-2 to TRBJ1-5, with a possible D match to TRBD1 (5 bases). The CDR3 totals 15 residues. Germline V gene lookup returns CDR1 SGHTA and CDR2 FQGNSA. The V gene lost 5 bases and the J gene lost 7 bases, with 18 bases spanning the gap. This CDR3 is CASSLGGQGGQPQHF. DNA for the CDR3: TGTGCCAGCAGCCTAGGAGGGCAGGGTGGGCAGCCCCAGCATTTT.

The V gene is TRBV28, the J gene TRBJ1-2; D might be TRBD1 (5 bases). Germline lookup yields CDR1 MDHEN and CDR2 SYDVKM. The CDR3 has 12 residues. V lost 2 bases and J lost 8, with 9 bases in between. For the CDR3, the DNA is TGTGCCAGCAGTTTAGGGGGGTGGGGCTACACCTTC. It translates to CASSLGGWGYTF.

The V gene is TRBV2, the J gene TRBJ2-1; no firm D call. CDR3 size: 11 residues. V lost 1 base to trimming and J lost 10 bases, with 5 bases between them. CDR1 and CDR2 from the germline V gene are SNHLY and FYNNEI. The CDR3 reads CASSEVQEQFF. CDR3 DNA sequence: TGTGCCAGCAGTGAAGTCCAGGAGCAGTTCTTC.

The chain has TRBV30 and TRBJ2-7, with D hard to call. V was cut by 4 bases and J by 0 bases, with 10 bases left in between. The germline CDR1 and CDR2 sequences are GTSNPN and SVGIG (reference sequence). The CDR3 loop spans 13 amino acids. CDR3 sequence: CAWMGRISYEQYF. The CDR3 DNA reads as TGTGCCTGGATGGGTCGGATCTCCTACGAGCAGTACTTC.

V usage is TRBV28 and J usage is TRBJ1-6; D remains unclear. The CDR3 runs to 14 residues. The germline V gene encodes CDR1 MDHEN and CDR2 SYDVKM. Trimming stripped 6 bases from V and 9 bases from J, with 15 bases between. CDR3 DNA sequence: TGTGCCAGCAGGCGAGGTGGAGGAACTTCACCCCTCCACTTT. Translating gives CASRRGGGTSPLHF.

The J gene is TRBJ2-3, the V gene TRBV7-9; a possible D gene is TRBD2 (5 bases). The CDR3 spans 14 residues. Germline CDR1 reads SEHNR; CDR2 reads FQNEAQ (reference sequence). The V gene lost 2 bases and the J gene lost 4 bases, with 10 bases spanning the gap. The CDR3 is CASSLSAAADTQYF. In DNA form, the CDR3 reads TGTGCCAGCAGCTTATCGGCAGCGGCAGATACGCAGTATTTT.

The rearrangement links TRBV7-9 to TRBJ2-1; D not certain. Germline CDR1 reads SEHNR; CDR2 reads FQNEAQ (reference sequence). Trimming pared 5 bases from V and 7 bases from J, leaving 18 bases between. The CDR3 loop spans 15 amino acids. Written as DNA, the CDR3 is TGTGCCAGCAGCCAACCGGGTGGCTCCTTGAATGAGCAGTTCTTC. Its translation is CASSQPGGSLNEQFF.

The table lists this clone with a count of one. The rearrangement links TRBV19 to TRBJ2-7; D call uncertain. Germline V gives CDR1 LNHDA, CDR2 SQIVND (reference sequence). This CDR3 is built from 15 residues. The germline V and J ends were trimmed by 3 bases and 0 bases, with 12 bases remaining between them. CDR3 residues: CASSMMRRSSYEQYF. In DNA, the CDR3 is TGTGCCAGTAGTATGATGAGAAGGAGCTCCTACGAGCAGTACTTC.

The chain uses TRBV28 and TRBJ1-2, with TRBD1 matching over 7 bases. The length of the CDR3 is 12 residues. The germline V gene encodes CDR1 MDHEN and CDR2 SYDVKM. V shed 6 bases, J shed 6 bases, and the junction held 4 bases outside the gene matches. Here the CDR3 reads CASRLTGDGYTF. In DNA form, the CDR3 reads TGTGCCAGCAGGCTCACAGGGGATGGCTACACCTTC.

The V gene is TRBV2, the J gene TRBJ2-5, with 7 bases aligning to TRBD2. Germline V lookup: CDR1 SNHLY, CDR2 FYNNEI. The CDR3 extends over 15 amino acids. The V gene end was trimmed by 2 bases and the J gene end by 3 bases; junction bases not matched to a gene: 6. The CDR3 DNA is TGTGCCAGCAGTGAATTGCGGGGAGGGAAAGAGACCCAGTACTTC. Translated, it gives CASSELRGGKETQYF.

As concerns this clone: Other nucleotide sequences from this sample produce the same CDR3. As DNA, the CDR3 is TGCGCCAGCAGCTGGGGCGGAGACACTGAAGCTTTCTTT. Encoded protein: CASSWGGDTEAFF. The chain employs TRBV5-1 and TRBJ1-1, with D perhaps TRBD1 (5 bases). V lost 3 bases and J lost 3, with 9 bases in between. The CDR3 is made up of 13 amino acids. The germline V gene has CDR1 SGHRS and CDR2 YFSETQ.

In its sample, this clone was seen once. This rearrangement joins TRBV27 to TRBJ2-7; TRBD2 matches at 12 bases. The ends lost 5 bases at V and 5 bases at J; junction bases unmatched: 4. The CDR3 has 14 amino acids. Germline V gives CDR1 MNHEY, CDR2 SMNVEV (reference sequence). CDR3 loop: CASSPTSGRNEQYF. The CDR3 region has the DNA TGTGCCAGCAGTCCAACTAGCGGGAGGAACGAGCAGTACTTC.